These T cell receptor beta chains were read from a single sample in a study of CD8 T cells in ankylosing spondylitis. TCRdb ran MiXCR on the 5' RACE reads and lists one entry per CDR3 protein. The sample yields some 270,000 distinct CDR3 sequences, over 15% seen once. Input material: blood, either unsorted or a sorted T cell fraction (not recorded which). These TCRs come from a male donor with ankylosing spondylitis or in good health (not recorded which). CDR3s include the opening cysteine and the closing phenylalanine or tryptophan. D genes are given only for firm matches. Clone size is shown for a subset of rows, as once, few, many or a class of expanded clone.

V	D	size	J	CDR3	DNA
TRBV12-3/TRBV12-4	NA	few	TRBJ2-1	CASSFSPTDEQFF	TGTGCCAGCAGTTTTTCCCCGACGGATGAGCAGTTCTTC
TRBV27	TRBD1	few	TRBJ2-5	CASRRQGIETQYF	TGTGCCAGCAGGAGACAGGGGATAGAGACCCAGTACTTC
TRBV29-1	TRBD1	few	TRBJ2-2	CSVAPGQYTGELFF	TGCAGCGTTGCTCCGGGACAGTACACCGGGGAGCTGTTTTTT
TRBV20-1	NA	many	TRBJ2-5	CSARELGLGEDWWTQYF	TGCAGTGCTAGAGAGTTGGGCCTAGGAGAAGATTGGTGGACCCAGTACTTC
TRBV4-3	NA	few	TRBJ1-2	CASSQVKTVYLENYTF	TGCGCCAGCAGCCAAGTAAAAACAGTATATCTAGAAAACTACACCTTC
TRBV28	NA	NA	TRBJ2-3	CASSLQQADTDTQYF	TGTGCCAGCAGTTTACAACAGGCCGACACAGATACGCAGTATTTT
TRBV28	TRBD1	few	TRBJ2-7	CASRLGPGQGSYEQYF	TGTGCCAGCAGGTTAGGGCCGGGACAGGGCTCCTACGAGCAGTACTTC
TRBV7-3	TRBD2	NA	TRBJ2-3	CASSLTAAAGASDTQYF	TGTGCCAGCAGCTTAACTGCGGCAGCGGGAGCATCTGATACGCAGTATTTT
TRBV7-6	NA	NA	TRBJ2-3	CASSLLNADTQYF	TGTGCCAGCAGCTTACTTAATGCAGATACGCAGTATTTT
TRBV3-1	NA	many	TRBJ2-1	CASSQETPRLENNEQFF	TGTGCCAGCAGCCAAGAGACGCCGAGACTAGAGAACAATGAGCAGTTCTTC
TRBV29-1	TRBD2	NA	TRBJ2-1	CSVEAGGRGSSYNEQFF	TGCAGCGTTGAGGCGGGAGGCAGGGGAAGCTCCTACAATGAGCAGTTCTTC
TRBV20-1	NA	few	TRBJ2-2	CSATRLNANTGELFF	TGCAGTGCTACCCGTTTAAACGCGAACACCGGGGAGCTGTTTTTT
TRBV29-1	TRBD2	NA	TRBJ2-1	CSVDLSGTYNEQFF	TGCAGCGTTGATCTAAGCGGGACCTACAATGAGCAGTTCTTC
TRBV7-3	NA	NA	TRBJ2-1	CASSPQPLADYNEQFF	TGTGCCAGCAGCCCCCAACCCTTAGCGGACTACAATGAGCAGTTCTTC
TRBV12-3/TRBV12-4	NA	few	TRBJ2-3	CASSFGSDTQYF	TGTGCCAGCAGTTTTGGTTCAGATACGCAGTATTTT
TRBV6-1	NA	few	TRBJ2-1	CASREWRDLYNEQFF	TGTGCCAGCAGGGAGTGGCGGGATCTCTACAATGAGCAGTTCTTC
TRBV7-8	NA	NA	TRBJ2-4	CASSLEKGNPNIQYF	TGTGCCAGCAGCTTAGAAAAGGGAAACCCAAACATTCAGTACTTC
TRBV13	TRBD2	NA	TRBJ2-1	CASSFRTSGRNEQFF	TGTGCCAGCAGCTTCCGGACTAGCGGGAGAAATGAGCAGTTCTTC
TRBV4-3	NA	NA	TRBJ1-1	CTSSQDGGDTEAFF	TGCACCAGCAGCCAAGATGGCGGGGATACTGAAGCTTTCTTT
TRBV10-3	TRBD1	few	TRBJ2-3	CAISFTTEGQGAKDTQYF	TGTGCCATCAGTTTTACTACTGAGGGACAGGGGGCGAAAGATACGCAGTATTTT
TRBV5-5	TRBD2	NA	TRBJ2-1	CASSLVSEGSRGDEQFF	TGTGCCAGCAGCTTGGTTTCAGAGGGGAGCCGGGGGGATGAGCAGTTCTTC
TRBV5-6	TRBD2	NA	TRBJ2-5	CASSLEGAGGPEETQYF	TGTGCCAGCAGCTTGGAGGGGGCGGGAGGGCCGGAGGAGACCCAGTACTTC
TRBV2	TRBD2	few	TRBJ2-5	CASLLGLAGIETQYF	TGTGCCAGCCTTCTTGGACTAGCGGGAATTGAGACCCAGTACTTC
TRBV2	TRBD1	many	TRBJ1-5	CASRDRGNQPQHF	TGTGCCAGCAGAGACAGGGGAAATCAGCCCCAGCATTTT
TRBV27	TRBD2	few	TRBJ2-2	CASSSAGLAGEVRAGELFF	TGTGCCAGCAGTTCCGCGGGACTAGCGGGGGAGGTCAGGGCCGGGGAGCTGTTTTTT
TRBV4-2	TRBD1	few	TRBJ2-7	CASSHPGQIVYEQYF	TGTGCCAGCAGCCACCCGGGACAGATAGTATACGAGCAGTACTTC
TRBV4-1	NA	NA	TRBJ2-7	CASSQDGRQSAGEQYF	TGCGCCAGCAGCCAAGATGGTCGGCAGTCGGCGGGCGAGCAGTACTTC
TRBV2	NA	few	TRBJ2-1	CASSDLQTGYNEQFF	TGTGCCAGCAGTGATTTACAGACGGGGTACAATGAGCAGTTCTTC
TRBV19	NA	NA	TRBJ1-6	CASSLGQGWNNSPLHF	TGTGCCAGTTCCTTGGGCCAGGGTTGGAATAATTCACCCCTCCACTTT
TRBV6-2/TRBV6-3	NA	NA	TRBJ2-1	CASQTRPNEQFF	TGTGCCAGCCAAACGCGGCCGAATGAGCAGTTCTTC
TRBV29-1	TRBD1	NA	TRBJ2-5	CSVDQQGYQETQYF	TGCAGCGTTGACCAACAGGGGTACCAAGAGACCCAGTACTTC
TRBV29-1	TRBD2	NA	TRBJ2-3	CSGRTSGRAGDTQYF	TGCAGCGGCCGGACTAGCGGGAGGGCCGGGGATACGCAGTATTTT
TRBV14	NA	NA	TRBJ2-6	CASSQDLGISGANVLTF	TGTGCCAGCAGCCAAGATTTAGGGATCTCTGGGGCCAACGTCCTGACTTTC
TRBV3-1	TRBD2	once	TRBJ2-7	CASSQDRSLAGSYEQYF	TGTGCCAGCAGCCAAGATCGGTCTCTAGCGGGATCCTACGAGCAGTACTTC
TRBV6-1	NA	NA	TRBJ2-7	CASSRAAGTWLEQYF	TGTGCCAGCAGCCGAGCGGCCGGGACTTGGCTCGAGCAGTACTTC
TRBV21-1	NA	NA	TRBJ2-7	CASSKVEYLDEQYF	TGTGCCAGCAGCAAAGTCGAATATCTTGACGAGCAGTACTTC
TRBV6-5	NA	NA	TRBJ2-2	CASTSSPGELFF	TGTGCCAGCACCTCCTCGCCCGGGGAGCTGTTTTTT
TRBV6-1	TRBD1	NA	TRBJ2-7	CASSVTGGHEQYF	TGTGCCAGCAGCGTGACAGGGGGCCACGAGCAGTACTTC